These 14 T cell receptor beta chains were sequenced from one sample in a study of STAT3 mutations in large granular lymphocyte leukemia. Study conclusions and caveats: Every T-LGLL patient had at least one immunodominant TCRbeta clonotype.

The method was immunoSEQ multiplex PCR; TCRdb's version includes in-frame clones alone and lacks a portion of them. The sample lists under 15,000 clones, approximately 88% occurring once. Their cognate antigens are unknown. Material: PBMCs. Receptor source: a human donor with T large granular lymphocyte leukemia. Some clones in this sample may be carry-over from other donors' samples.

The rearrangement joins TRBV29-1 to TRBJ2-1; 7 nucleotides align to TRBD2. CDR1 and CDR2 (germline): SQVTM, ANQGSEA. Trimming cost V 7 bases and J 2 bases; bases outside gene matches: 5. The CDR3 contains 13 residues. The DNA for the CDR3 is TGCAGCGGAACGGGACTAACCTACAATGAGCAGTTCTTC. It encodes CSGTGLTYNEQFF.

The CDR3 sequence: CASSIRQGNGYTF. For the CDR3, the DNA is TGTGCCAGCAGCATAAGACAGGGAAACGGCTACACCTTC. The V gene is TRBV5-8, the J gene TRBJ1-2, with TRBD1 matching over 7 bases. The CDR3 has 13 residues. CDR1 SGHTS and CDR2 YDEGEE come from the germline V gene. After removal of 4 bases from V and 8 bases from J, the junction contained 8 bases not matched to a gene.

This clone was counted a few times. This chain links TRBV5-4 with TRBJ1-1; D remains unclear. V gave up 10 bases and J gave up 1 base, with 14 bases separating them. CDR3 size: 13 residues. CDR1 SGHNT and CDR2 YYREEE come from the germline V gene (reference sequence). The CDR3 reads CAAGEEQNTEAFF. For the CDR3, the DNA is TGTGCCGCCGGGGAGGAGCAGAACACTGAAGCTTTCTTT.

On this clone itself: At one end the junction does not follow the germline gene, possibly because of a read error. V and J are TRBV7-7 and TRBJ2-2; 8 bases fit TRBD2. From germline, CDR1 is SSHAT and CDR2 FNYEAQ (reference sequence). The CDR3 loop spans 14 amino acids. CDR3 loop: CASSGGRGTGELFF. The DNA for the CDR3 is TGTGCTAGCAGCGGGGGACGGGGCACCGGGGAGCTGTTTTTT.

This chain joins TRBV19 and TRBJ1-5, with TRBD1 matching 7 bases. Germline-derived CDR1 and CDR2 are LNHDA and SQIVND (reference sequence). The junction had 7 bases not matched to a gene; V was cut back by 11 bases and J by 0 bases. This CDR3 contains 14 residues. CDR3 sequence reads: CASRDSPSNQPQHF. As DNA, the CDR3 is TGTGCCTCAAGGGACAGCCCTAGCAATCAGCCCCAGCATTTT.

In its sample, this clone was seen a few times. The chain carries TRBV5-1 and TRBJ1-1; 10 bases match TRBD1. The CDR3 is made up of 16 amino acids. V dropped 1 base and J dropped 5; count of bases not matched to a gene: 8. Germline V lookup: CDR1 SGHRS, CDR2 YFSETQ. This chain's CDR3 is CASSLLGTGVGTEAFF. The CDR3, as DNA: TGCGCCAGCAGCTTGCTCGGGACAGGGGTCGGTACTGAAGCTTTCTTT.

The J gene is TRBJ2-7, the V gene TRBV18; D possibly uses TRBD1 or TRBD2 (5 bases each). The ends were cut back, 6 bases at V and 8 bases at J, with 14 bases in the middle. Germline V gene sequence: CDR1 KGHSH, CDR2 LQKENI. The CDR3 runs to 12 residues. CDR3 DNA: TGTGCCAGCTCCCCGGGCCCGGGACAGCAGTACGTC. As protein: CASSPGPGQQYV.

The CDR3 DNA reads TGTGCCAGCAGTTCCGGACTAGCTTACACCGGGGAGCTGTTTTTT. This encodes CASSSGLAYTGELFF. The chain joins TRBV28 to TRBJ2-2; 8 bases are shared with TRBD2. Germline-derived CDR1 and CDR2 are MDHEN and SYDVKM. Trimming took 4 bases from V and 3 from J; bases not matched to a gene: 4. The CDR3 extends over 15 amino acids.

The chain links TRBV10-3 to TRBJ1-1; no reliable D call. The CDR3 covers 13 residues. V lost 6 bases, J lost 1 base, and 9 bases lay in between. The germline CDR1 and CDR2 sequences are ENHRY and SYGVKD. The CDR3 spells CAIRLHTNTEAFF. The CDR3 region has the DNA TGTGCCATCAGGCTACATACGAACACTGAAGCTTTCTTT.

The CDR3: CASSQDSSNQPQHF. CDR3 DNA sequence: TGTGCCAGCAGCCAAGACAGTTCCAATCAGCCCCAGCATTTT. This sequence joins TRBV7-2 and TRBJ1-5, with D tentatively TRBD1 (5 bases). This CDR3 is built from 14 residues. Trimming stripped 5 bases from V and 3 bases from J, with 11 bases between. CDR1 is SGHTA, CDR2 FQGNSA, per germline.

This chain connects TRBV5-1 to TRBJ1-1, with D unresolved. Trimming cost V 2 bases and J 5 bases, with 19 bases left between them. This CDR3 comprises 16 residues. Germline V lookup: CDR1 SGHRS, CDR2 YFSETQ. Written as DNA, the CDR3 is TGCGCCAGCAGCTTTTCCGGCCACCCAACCCCGACTGAAGCTTTCTTT. The encoded protein is CASSFSGHPTPTEAFF.

J is TRBJ2-6 and V is TRBV7-8; possible D gene TRBD1, 6 bases. In germline, CDR1 is SGHVS, CDR2 FQNEAQ. V was clipped by 1 base and J by 2 bases, with 12 bases between them. This CDR3 contains 17 residues. CDR3 coding DNA: TGTGCCAGCAGCTTAGTGATAGGGGACACTGGGGCCAACGTCCTGACTTTC. This sequence encodes CASSLVIGDTGANVLTF.

The V and J genes are TRBV19 and TRBJ1-5, with a tentative D call TRBD1 (5 bases). This CDR3 is built from 14 residues. Germline V CDR1 and CDR2: LNHDA, SQIVND (reference sequence). The V and J ends lost 4 bases and 4 bases respectively, with 11 bases between them. CDR3 DNA: TGTGCCAGTAGTAATATTGGGGGGAATCAGCCCCAGCATTTT. Protein product: CASSNIGGNQPQHF.

This clone was detected only once. The rearrangement joins TRBV11-2 to TRBJ2-5, with D unresolved. Germline V gene data show CDR1 as SGHAT and CDR2 as FQNNGV. The ends were cut back, 5 bases at V and 2 bases at J, with 15 bases in the middle. This CDR3 is built from 15 residues. CDR3 sequence (DNA): TGTGCCAGCAGCCTTCACATGGACGGGCAAGAGACCCAGTACTTC. Translation gives CASSLHMDGQETQYF. The full variable domain, in which reference TRBV11-2 and TRBJ2-5 provide the parts outside the CDR3, is EAGVAQSPRYKIIEKRQSVAFWCNPISGHATLYWYQQILGQGPKLLIQFQNNGVVDDSQLPKDRFSAERLKGVDSTLKIQPAKLEDSAVYLCASSLHMDGQETQYFGPGTRLLVL.